Below are 24 T cell receptor beta chains sequenced from a single sample in a study of blood T cell repertoires in COVID-19. Produced via immunoSEQ multiplex PCR; TCRdb's table is partial and in-frame only. Among fewer than 45,000 clones listed, around four fifths were seen once. Input material: peripheral blood. Receptors were obtained from a human donor in a cohort sampled during active COVID-19.

The chain carries TRBV7-8 and TRBJ1-1, with TRBD1 as a possible D gene (5 bases). This CDR3 is built from 13 residues. The germline V gene has CDR1 SGHVS and CDR2 FQNEAQ. With 5 bases removed from V and 7 bases from J, the gap between germline ends came to 14 bases. CDR3 sequence: CASSRGPRGEAFF. As DNA, the CDR3 is TGTGCCAGCAGCCGGGGCCCACGGGGTGAAGCTTTCTTT.

The chain links TRBV5-4 to TRBJ1-6; D possibly corresponds to TRBD1 (6 bases). CDR3 length: 15 residues. Trimming left V 1 base short and J 8 bases short, with 13 bases between. Per the germline V gene, CDR1 is SGHNT and CDR2 is YYREEE (reference sequence). As DNA, the CDR3 is TGTGCCAGCAGCTTGCGGGGGGCAAGTCATTCACCCCTCCACTTT. It codes for CASSLRGASHSPLHF.

The chain employs TRBV3-1 (or the pseudogene TRBV3-2) and TRBJ1-1, with 9 bases fitting TRBD1. Germline CDR1 and CDR2: LGHDT and YNNKEL (reference sequence). J gave up 5 bases and V 0 bases, and 10 bases lay outside the gene matches. The CDR3 is 17 amino acids. The CDR3 DNA reads as TGTGCCAGCAGCCAAGAGGGAACGACAGGGGGTGGAACTGAAGCTTTCTTT. As protein: CASSQEGTTGGGTEAFF.

This chain joins TRBV18 and TRBJ1-1; D may be TRBD1 (5 bases). This CDR3 is built from 14 residues. Trimming cost V 6 bases and J 3 bases, with 14 bases left between them. The V gene's germline CDR1 is KGHSH and CDR2 LQKENI. For the CDR3, the DNA is TGTGCCAGCTCCCTAAAGATAGGGGACACTGAAGCTTTCTTT. This encodes CASSLKIGDTEAFF.

The rearrangement uses TRBV2 and TRBJ1-1; D gene uncertain. This CDR3 is built from 12 residues. CDR1 is SNHLY and CDR2 is FYNNEI in the germline V gene. Trimming cost V 5 bases and J 1 base, with 5 bases left between them. CDR3 DNA: TGTGCCAGCAGTCTCAGGAACACTGAAGCTTTCTTT. Protein: CASSLRNTEAFF.

The chain recombines TRBV4-3 with TRBJ1-3; D remains unclear. The ends were cut back, 0 bases at V and 1 base at J, with 10 bases in the middle. From germline, CDR1 is LGHNA and CDR2 YSLEER. The CDR3 sequence is 16 residues long. CDR3 residues: CASSQDWLASGNTIYF. CDR3 DNA: TGCGCCAGCAGCCAAGATTGGTTAGCGTCTGGAAACACCATATATTTT.

This rearrangement joins TRBV4-3 to TRBJ2-3; TRBD2 might be the D (5 bases). CDR1 is LGHNA and CDR2 is YSLEER in the germline V gene. This CDR3 contains 12 residues. V shed 4 bases and J shed 5 bases, with 7 bases lying between them. This CDR3 is CASSRTRDTQYF. The CDR3 coding sequence is TGCGCCAGCAGCCGGACTCGAGATACGCAGTATTTT.

V is TRBV3-1 (or the pseudogene TRBV3-2) and J is TRBJ2-1, with 15 bases lining up with TRBD2. Trimming took 4 bases from V and 8 from J; bases not matched to a gene: 3. The CDR3 loop spans 15 amino acids. Per the germline V gene, CDR1 is LGHDT and CDR2 is YNNKEL (reference sequence). The CDR3 is CASSRGLAGGDEQFF. The CDR3 nucleotides are TGTGCCAGCAGCCGCGGACTAGCGGGGGGGGATGAGCAGTTCTTC.

This clone qualifies as medium-sized (0.01 to 0.1%). The junction departs from the called germline gene at one end, perhaps through a read error. The chain carries TRBV7-7 and TRBJ2-7, with 9 bases identical to TRBD1. Germline V gene sequence: CDR1 SSHAT, CDR2 FNYEAQ (reference sequence). This CDR3 is built from 17 residues. This CDR3 is CASSPRAVGDRDYEQYF. The CDR3 nucleotides are TGTGCTAGCAGCCCCCGGGCCGTTGGGGACAGGGACTACGAGCAGTACTTC.

The rearrangement uses TRBV13 and TRBJ1-1; no clear D. The CDR3 totals 13 residues. Germline-derived CDR1 and CDR2 are PRHDT and FYEKMQ (reference sequence). Between the trimmed V and J ends, which lost 5 bases and 11 bases, there was a span of 18 bases. This CDR3 is CASSPGIFEGAFF. CDR3 DNA sequence: TGTGCCAGCAGCCCGGGGATATTCGAAGGGGCTTTCTTT. Drawing the rest from reference TRBV13 and TRBJ1-1, the complete variable domain is AAGVIQSPRHLIKEKRETATLKCYPIPRHDTVYWYQQGPGQDPQFLISFYEKMQSDKGSIPDRFSAQQFSDYHSELNMSSLELGDSALYFCASSPGIFEGAFFGQGTRLTVV.

The rearrangement uses TRBV6-6 and TRBJ1-1; TRBD1 is a possible D gene (5 bases). The CDR3 is 16 residues long. Trimming stripped 0 bases from V and 4 bases from J, with 15 bases between. Per germline, CDR1 MNHNY and CDR2 SVGAGI (reference sequence). The CDR3 sequence: CASSYSLRGRVTEAFF. The DNA of the CDR3 is TGTGCCAGCAGTTACTCGTTGCGGGGGAGGGTCACTGAAGCTTTCTTT.

The rearrangement uses TRBV15 and TRBJ1-3, with D unresolved. Germline assignment: CDR1 LNHNV and CDR2 YYDKDF (reference sequence). The CDR3 spans 17 residues. V gave up 3 bases and J gave up 1 base, with 16 bases separating them. The CDR3, as DNA: TGTGCCACCAGCAGGCGGGGAGTTTCGGCTTCTGGAAACACCATATATTTT. Its translation: CATSRRGVSASGNTIYF.

The V and J genes are TRBV25-1 and TRBJ2-3, with a possible D match to TRBD1 (6 bases). Trimming shortened V by 6 bases and J by 0 bases, and 19 bases separated the two germline ends. Looked up from germline, CDR1 is MGHDK and CDR2 is SYGVNS. CDR3 length equals 17 residues. The CDR3, as DNA: TGTGCCAGCAGCCGATCCGGACAGAAGTCTAGCACAGATACGCAGTATTTT. Encoded protein: CASSRSGQKSSTDTQYF.

The V gene is TRBV18, the J gene TRBJ2-3, with D maybe TRBD2 (5 bases). The CDR3 is 14 residues long. Germline V lookup: CDR1 KGHSH, CDR2 LQKENI. Trimming shortened V by 3 bases and J by 2 bases, and 9 bases separated the two germline ends. CDR3 in amino acids: CASSPGRDTDTQYF. CDR3 DNA: TGTGCCAGCTCACCGGGCCGGGACACAGATACGCAGTATTTT.

The chain joins TRBV7-9 to TRBJ1-3; 10 bases map to TRBD1. V was pared by 3 bases and J by 7 bases, with 3 bases of the junction left unmatched. Per germline, CDR1 SEHNR and CDR2 FQNEAQ (reference sequence). The length of the CDR3 is 14 residues. The CDR3 spells CASSLTGGANTIYF. CDR3 coding DNA: TGTGCCAGCAGCTTGACAGGGGGCGCGAACACCATATATTTT.

The chain carries TRBV6-5 and TRBJ2-7; D perhaps matches TRBD1 (6 bases). The V gene lost 7 bases and the J gene lost 2 bases, with 12 bases spanning the gap. The CDR3 is 13 amino acids. Germline assignment: CDR1 MNHEY and CDR2 SVGAGI. The CDR3 loop reads CASTLTGTYEQYF. Written as DNA, the CDR3 is TGTGCCAGCACCCTGACAGGTACCTACGAGCAGTACTTC.

The chain combines TRBV2 with TRBJ1-4; a possible D gene is TRBD1 (6 bases). The CDR3 has 16 amino acids. The V gene lost 5 bases and the J gene lost 4 bases, with 17 bases spanning the gap. The germline V gene has CDR1 SNHLY and CDR2 FYNNEI. CDR3 nucleotides: TGTGCCAGCAGTAGGGACATACAAGGGGGTAATGAAAAACTGTTTTTT. This codes for CASSRDIQGGNEKLFF.

The chain has TRBV7-9 and TRBJ1-4, with 8 nucleotides matching TRBD1. Germline CDR1 is SEHNR and CDR2 is FQNEAQ (reference sequence). The CDR3 contains 14 residues. The junction had 4 bases not matched to a gene; V was cut back by 5 bases and J by 5 bases. The CDR3 DNA reads TGTGCCAGCAGCCCGGACAGGGAGAATGAAAAACTGTTTTTT. Encoded protein: CASSPDRENEKLFF.

Comment on this clone: One junction end does not reproduce the germline sequence, and a read error may be involved. The chain combines TRBV9 with TRBJ2-4, with D perhaps matching TRBD1 (6 bases). The CDR3 runs to 14 residues. The germline CDR1 and CDR2 sequences are SGDLS and YYNGEE. The CDR3 nucleotides read TGTGCCAGCAGCCCCCGGACAGCCCAAAACATTCAGTACTTC. It specifies CASSPRTAQNIQYF.

V usage is TRBV7-3 and J usage is TRBJ1-1; D ambiguous. Germline V CDR1 and CDR2: SGHTA, FQGTGA. This CDR3 has 13 residues. Between the trimmed V and J ends, which lost 5 bases and 4 bases, there was a span of 11 bases. The DNA of the CDR3 is TGTGCCAGCAGCGCCGGACTTTTCACTGAAGCTTTCTTT. Protein sequence: CASSAGLFTEAFF.

This chain connects TRBV2 to TRBJ1-1; 7 positions match TRBD1. V shed 6 bases and J 1 base; nucleotides not matched to a gene: 2. This CDR3 comprises 13 residues. Germline V gives CDR1 SNHLY, CDR2 FYNNEI. CDR3 coding DNA: TGTGCCAGCAGGGGGACAGAGAACACTGAAGCTTTCTTT. It encodes CASRGTENTEAFF. Full variable domain (missing parts from reference TRBV2 and TRBJ1-1): EPEVTQTPSHQVTQMGQEVILRCVPISNHLYFYWYRQILGQKVEFLVSFYNNEISEKSEIFDDQFSVERPDGSNFTLKIRSTKLEDSAMYFCASRGTENTEAFFGQGTRLTVV.

The chain has TRBV12-3 or TRBV12-4 and TRBJ2-2; 7 nucleotides align to TRBD1. Trimming removed 7 bases from V and 5 bases from J; junction bases left unmatched: 1. This CDR3 region has 12 residues. The CDR3, as DNA: TGTGCCAGCACACAGGGGACCGGGGAGCTGTTTTTT. Translating it yields CASTQGTGELFF.

The chain recombines TRBV30 with TRBJ1-2, with D unresolved. CDR3 length: 14 residues. The V gene lost 3 bases and the J gene lost 1 base, with 12 bases spanning the gap. CDR1 is GTSNPN and CDR2 is SVGIG in the germline V gene (reference sequence). As DNA, the CDR3 is TGTGCCTGGAGAAACAGTCCAATTAACTATGGCTACACCTTC. As protein: CAWRNSPINYGYTF.

The chain recombines TRBV7-2 with TRBJ2-7; 10 bases align to TRBD1. The CDR3 is 15 amino acids. Germline CDR1 SGHTA, CDR2 FQGNSA. V shed 3 bases and J 5 bases; nucleotides not matched to a gene: 7. The CDR3 nucleotides read TGTGCCAGCAGCTTGCCGGGACAGGGGAGACACGAGCAGTACTTC. Protein: CASSLPGQGRHEQYF.